The 22 T cell receptor beta chains below all came from one sample that was sequenced in a study of blood T cell repertoires in COVID-19. TCRdb's table, derived via immunoSEQ multiplex PCR, lists solely in-frame clones and lacks some. This sample has around 70,000 clones; roughly 90% occur once, and the top ten carry approximately 1.5%. Sequencing was done on a sample of peripheral blood. These receptor sequences come from a man between 50 and 59 years old with acute or convalescent COVID-19.

V usage is TRBV19 and J usage is TRBJ1-2; the match to TRBD1 covers 10 bases. Germline CDR1 reads LNHDA; CDR2 reads SQIVND (reference sequence). The CDR3 has 15 amino acids. Trimming at V came to 6 bases and at J to 4 bases, leaving 8 bases not matched to a gene. The CDR3 DNA reads as TGTGCCAGTAGGGACGACAGGGGGCACCTCTATGGCTACACCTTC. This codes for CASRDDRGHLYGYTF.

The chain carries TRBV7-9 and TRBJ2-7, with D maybe TRBD1 (6 bases). V lost 5 bases and J 2 bases, leaving 13 bases between the germline ends. Germline V gene data show CDR1 as SEHNR and CDR2 as FQNEAQ (reference sequence). This CDR3 has 14 residues. This chain's CDR3 is CASSPSAGAYEQYF. The CDR3, as DNA: TGTGCCAGCAGCCCATCGGCAGGGGCCTACGAGCAGTACTTC.

This chain links TRBV7-2 with TRBJ1-5; 8 nucleotides match TRBD1. This CDR3 is built from 17 residues. J was trimmed by 4 bases and V by 1 base; bases with no gene match: 9. Germline values: CDR1 SGHTA, CDR2 FQGNSA. CDR3 amino acids: CASSLVAGTGLNQPQHF. As DNA, the CDR3 is TGTGCCAGCAGCTTAGTGGCAGGGACAGGCTTAAATCAGCCCCAGCATTTT.

This clone has a single count. The J gene is TRBJ2-3, the V gene TRBV6-5; 12 bases agree with TRBD2. V lost 5 bases, J lost 4 bases, and 1 base stayed unmatched. In germline, CDR1 is MNHEY, CDR2 SVGAGI. This CDR3 is 14 amino acids long. As DNA, the CDR3 is TGTGCCAGCAGTCGGACTAGCGGGGCAGATACGCAGTATTTT. As protein: CASSRTSGADTQYF.

A note on this clone: Germline is not matched at one junction end, which may reflect a read error. V and J are TRBV18 and TRBJ2-3; 8 nucleotides line up with TRBD1. CDR3 length: 14 amino acids. In germline, CDR1 is KGHSH, CDR2 LQKENI. CDR3 in DNA: TGTGCCAGCTCAAAAGGACAGGGCACATATACGCAGTATTTT. Its translation: CASSKGQGTYTQYF.

V usage is TRBV4-3 and J usage is TRBJ2-5; 9 bases agree with TRBD2. Germline V gene data show CDR1 as LGHNA and CDR2 as YSLEER. The CDR3 is made up of 17 amino acids. The junction had 10 bases not matched to a gene; V was cut back by 0 bases and J by 5 bases. The DNA for the CDR3 is TGCGCCAGCAGCCAAGAGACGCAGCGGGGGGCAGGCGAGACCCAGTACTTC. This translates into CASSQETQRGAGETQYF.

The rearrangement uses TRBV10-3 and TRBJ1-2, with D tentatively TRBD1 (6 bases). V lost 5 bases to trimming and J lost 3 bases, with 13 bases between them. The CDR3 extends over 14 amino acids. From germline, CDR1 is ENHRY and CDR2 SYGVKD. DNA of the CDR3: TGTGCCATCAGTTCAGTGGGACAACACTATGGCTACACCTTC. Encoded protein: CAISSVGQHYGYTF.

V gene TRBV5-5 combines with J gene TRBJ2-5; 10 nucleotides line up with TRBD1. The CDR3 length is 15 residues. Looked up from germline, CDR1 is SGHKS and CDR2 is YYEKEE (reference sequence). V gave up 0 bases and J gave up 4 bases; unmatched junction bases: 3. The chain's CDR3 is CASSLAGQGGETQYF. CDR3 nucleotide sequence: TGTGCCAGCAGCTTGGCCGGACAGGGGGGAGAGACCCAGTACTTC.

The V and J genes are TRBV6-5 and TRBJ1-5; D is ambiguous. The V gene's germline CDR1 is MNHEY and CDR2 SVGAGI. V lost 3 bases, J lost 5 bases, and 11 bases lay in between. There are 14 residues in the CDR3. CDR3 sequence: CASSYRSVDQPQHF. CDR3 DNA: TGTGCCAGCAGTTATCGCTCGGTGGATCAGCCCCAGCATTTT.

This clone was recorded once. This sequence joins TRBV15 and TRBJ2-6; D gene uncertain. Germline values: CDR1 LNHNV, CDR2 YYDKDF (reference sequence). Trimming took 0 bases from V and 0 from J, leaving 12 bases between them. The CDR3 extends over 18 amino acids. CDR3 coding DNA: TGTGCCACCAGCAGAGATTCCCCGTTACTCTCTGGGGCCAACGTCCTGACTTTC. This translates into CATSRDSPLLSGANVLTF.

The V and J genes are TRBV4-2 and TRBJ1-4; 7 bases fit TRBD1. Germline V gene lookup returns CDR1 LGHNA and CDR2 YNFKEQ. V shed 4 bases, J shed 4 bases, and the junction held 9 bases outside the gene matches. CDR3 length equals 16 residues. CDR3 DNA: TGTGCCAGCAGCCCCCCGCGCAGGGGGGATAATGAAAAACTGTTTTTT. This codes for CASSPPRRGDNEKLFF.

The CDR3 protein is CASSLGALDTEAFF. The CDR3 DNA follows: TGTGCCAGCAGCTTGGGGGCGCTGGACACTGAAGCTTTCTTT. This chain uses TRBV5-6 with TRBJ1-1; no clear D gene. Germline lookup yields CDR1 SGHDT and CDR2 YYEEEE. Trimming took off 0 bases at V and 3 bases at J, with 9 bases between the two ends. This CDR3 comprises 14 residues.

This clone came up once. This chain connects TRBV5-4 to TRBJ1-2, with D unclear. This CDR3 is 15 amino acids long. V shed 4 bases and J shed 3 bases, with 16 bases lying between them. CDR1 is SGHNT and CDR2 is YYREEE in the germline V gene (reference sequence). The DNA of the CDR3 is TGTGCCAGCAGCCGGCGAGGGTATACAGACTATGGCTACACCTTC. Amino acid sequence: CASSRRGYTDYGYTF.

The V call is TRBV7-9, the J call TRBJ1-3; a weak D match, TRBD1 (5 bases). Per germline, CDR1 SEHNR and CDR2 FQNEAQ (reference sequence). Trimming stripped 7 bases from V and 7 bases from J, with 17 bases between. The CDR3 spans 14 residues. For the CDR3, the DNA is TGTGCCAGCACCCTATCAAGCAGGGCTAACACCATATATTTT. Protein product: CASTLSSRANTIYF.

CDR3 loop: CSASITGGSYEQYF. CDR3 sequence (DNA): TGCAGTGCTAGTATCACTGGCGGGAGTTACGAGCAGTACTTC. The chain uses TRBV20-1 and TRBJ2-7; 7 positions match TRBD2. J gave up 4 bases and V 3 bases, and 9 bases lay outside the gene matches. CDR1 is DFQATT, CDR2 SNEGSKA, per germline (reference sequence). The CDR3 runs 14 residues.

The chain uses TRBV9 and TRBJ1-2; 9 bases are a match to TRBD1. Germline values: CDR1 SGDLS, CDR2 YYNGEE. The CDR3 contains 13 residues. V shed 1 base and J 7 bases; nucleotides not matched to a gene: 2. CDR3 DNA sequence: TGTGCCAGCAGCGTAACGACAGGGGGTGGCTACACCTTC. Protein: CASSVTTGGGYTF.

The rearrangement links TRBV27 to TRBJ2-1; no firm D call. Germline V gene lookup returns CDR1 MNHEY and CDR2 SMNVEV (reference sequence). The CDR3 contains 16 residues. Trimming cost V 8 bases and J 7 bases, with 24 bases left between them. CDR3 loop: CASLYNIRTPLNEQFF. The CDR3 bases are TGTGCCAGCCTATATAATATAAGAACCCCTCTAAATGAGCAGTTCTTC.

V gene TRBV11-2 combines with J gene TRBJ2-7; maybe TRBD1 (6 bases). The CDR3 length is 13 residues. The V gene lost 4 bases and the J gene lost 4 bases, with 11 bases spanning the gap. Germline CDR1 reads SGHAT; CDR2 reads FQNNGV. The CDR3 nucleotides read TGTGCCAGCAGCTCTATTACAGGGTACGAGCAGTACTTC. Amino acids: CASSSITGYEQYF.

The chain links TRBV5-4 to TRBJ1-1; 7 bases are a match to TRBD1. Trimming took 2 bases from V and 7 from J; bases not matched to a gene: 14. The CDR3 contains 16 residues. The germline V gene encodes CDR1 SGHNT and CDR2 YYREEE (reference sequence). CDR3 region: CASSFWSGTVLDEAFF. DNA for the CDR3: TGTGCCAGCAGCTTTTGGTCCGGGACAGTTTTGGATGAAGCTTTCTTT.

The V call is TRBV6-4, the J call TRBJ2-7; TRBD1 matches at 9 bases. The CDR3 is 14 amino acids. J gave up 5 bases and V 2 bases, and 4 bases lay outside the gene matches. CDR1 is MRHNA, CDR2 SNTAGT, per germline. CDR3 nucleotide sequence: TGTGCCAGCAGTGACAGGGACAGGGACCACGAGCAGTACTTC. It is translated as CASSDRDRDHEQYF.

The V gene is TRBV7-8, the J gene TRBJ2-5; 7 bases match TRBD1. Trimming cost V 7 bases and J 4 bases; bases outside gene matches: 9. CDR1 is SGHVS and CDR2 is FQNEAQ in the germline V gene. The CDR3 extends over 14 amino acids. CDR3 region: CASKRGQGVETQYF. DNA of the CDR3: TGTGCCAGCAAGAGGGGGCAGGGCGTAGAGACCCAGTACTTC.

The chain is built from TRBV9 and TRBJ2-3; 8 nucleotides line up with TRBD2. V was clipped by 2 bases and J by 2 bases; unmatched bases: 10. The germline gives CDR1 SGDLS, CDR2 YYNGEE. This CDR3 comprises 17 residues. CDR3 region: CASSVSPSAGDTDTQYF. The CDR3 DNA follows: TGTGCCAGCAGCGTGAGTCCCTCAGCGGGGGACACAGATACGCAGTATTTT.